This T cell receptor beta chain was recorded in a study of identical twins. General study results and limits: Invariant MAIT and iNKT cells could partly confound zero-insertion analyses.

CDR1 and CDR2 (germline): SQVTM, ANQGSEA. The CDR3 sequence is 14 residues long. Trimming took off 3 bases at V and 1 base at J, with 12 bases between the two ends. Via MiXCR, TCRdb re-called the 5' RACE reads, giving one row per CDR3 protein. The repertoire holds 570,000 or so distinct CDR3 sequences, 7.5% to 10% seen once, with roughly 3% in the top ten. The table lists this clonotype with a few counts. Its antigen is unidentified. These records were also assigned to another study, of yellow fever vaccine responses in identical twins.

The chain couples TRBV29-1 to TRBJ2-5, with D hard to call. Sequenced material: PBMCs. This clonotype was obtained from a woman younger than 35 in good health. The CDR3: CSVEAGQSQETQYF. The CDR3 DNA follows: TGCAGCGTTGAGGCCGGCCAGTCCCAAGAGACCCAGTACTTC.